Following are 19 T cell receptor beta chains from one sample sequenced in a study of T cell responses to AZD1222 COVID-19 vaccine. Assay: immunoSEQ multiplex PCR; the TCRdb copy retains only in-frame clones and omits some. The sample contains over 95,000 clones, more than 70% of which appear only once. This sample comprised peripheral blood, obtained 28 days after the second AZD1222 dose. The receptors here all came from an adult who received the AZD1222 COVID-19 vaccine.

The V call is TRBV10-3, the J call TRBJ1-1; 7 positions agree with TRBD1. CDR1 and CDR2 from the germline V gene are ENHRY and SYGVKD. V shed 4 bases, J shed 3 bases, and the junction held 5 bases outside the gene matches. The CDR3 runs to 14 residues. The CDR3: CAISGWTGDTEAFF. The DNA for the CDR3 is TGTGCCATCAGTGGGTGGACAGGAGACACTGAAGCTTTCTTT.

This chain joins TRBV3-1 (or the pseudogene TRBV3-2) and TRBJ1-5, with D unclear. CDR3 length: 11 residues. Germline CDR1 reads LGHDT; CDR2 reads YNNKEL (reference sequence). V lost 3 bases and J 7 bases, leaving 4 bases between the germline ends. CDR3 sequence reads: CASSHHQPQHF. As DNA, the CDR3 is TGTGCCAGCAGCCACCACCAGCCCCAGCATTTT.

This chain connects TRBV11-2 to TRBJ1-1; 7 nucleotides agree with TRBD1. CDR3 length: 17 residues. The ends lost 3 bases at V and 0 bases at J; junction bases unmatched: 10. The V gene's germline CDR1 is SGHAT and CDR2 FQNNGV. The CDR3 DNA sequence: TGTGCCAGCAGCTTGATAGGCGGGACAGAGATGAACACTGAAGCTTTCTTT. Residues: CASSLIGGTEMNTEAFF.

The chain has TRBV5-1 and TRBJ1-2; the D gene is possibly TRBD1 (6 bases). The CDR3 consists of 15 residues. Per germline, CDR1 SGHRS and CDR2 YFSETQ. V lost 0 bases and J 8 bases, leaving 17 bases between the germline ends. The DNA for the CDR3 is TGCGCCAGCAGCTTGGGCGGTCCGGGACAAGGCGGCTACACCTTC. It translates to CASSLGGPGQGGYTF.

The J gene is TRBJ1-6, the V gene TRBV23-1, with D unresolved. TRBV23-1 is an ORF for which the function is uncertain. V gave up 7 bases and J gave up 5 bases, with 12 bases separating them. CDR3 length equals 14 residues. Here the CDR3 reads CASTPGGNNSPLHF. CDR3 DNA sequence: TGCGCCAGCACCCCCGGCGGAAATAATTCACCCCTCCACTTT.

Comment on this clone: A read error may account for a junction end that differs from germline. This chain joins TRBV10-1 and TRBJ1-4; the D gene is possibly TRBD1 (6 bases). The CDR3 extends over 16 amino acids. Germline loops: CDR1 WNHNN, CDR2 SYGVQD (reference sequence). The CDR3 reads CASSESPGTTNEKLFF. The CDR3 coding sequence is TGCGCCAGCAGTGAGTCCCCCGGGACAACGAATGAAAAACTGTTTTTT.

The CDR3 DNA follows: TGTGCCAGCAGCCAAGAGCGGACAGCGTTCTTTAGTGGCTACACCTTC. It yields the protein CASSQERTAFFSGYTF. The chain has TRBV3-1 (or the pseudogene TRBV3-2) and TRBJ1-2, with D maybe TRBD1 (6 bases). V was clipped by 0 bases and J by 7 bases, with 18 bases between them. Germline-derived CDR1 and CDR2 are LGHDT and YNNKEL (reference sequence). The CDR3 extends over 16 amino acids.

The rearrangement joins TRBV14 to TRBJ1-6, with 10 nucleotides matching TRBD1. CDR1 and CDR2 (germline): SGHDN, FVKESK. V lost 4 bases to trimming and J lost 6 bases; unmatched junction nucleotides: 6. The CDR3 spans 16 residues. CDR3 sequence reads: CASSRYGTGVNSPLHF. As DNA, the CDR3 is TGTGCCAGCAGCCGGTACGGGACAGGGGTTAATTCACCCCTCCACTTT.

The rearrangement uses TRBV27 and TRBJ1-3, with D perhaps TRBD1 (5 bases). CDR1 and CDR2 (germline): MNHEY, SMNVEV (reference sequence). This CDR3 has 16 residues. V lost 2 bases, J lost 4 bases, and 15 bases lay in between. The CDR3 region has the DNA TGTGCCAGCAGTTTAACGTCAGGGTCTGGGGGAAACACCATATATTTT. As protein: CASSLTSGSGGNTIYF.

J is TRBJ1-1 and V is TRBV19; possible D gene TRBD1, 6 bases. Germline V gene lookup returns CDR1 LNHDA and CDR2 SQIVND (reference sequence). V was shortened by 0 bases and J by 2 bases, with 13 bases between the two germline ends. The CDR3 spans 16 residues. The CDR3 DNA is TGTGCCAGTAGTATAGAGTTGGGACAATACAACACTGAAGCTTTCTTT. This encodes CASSIELGQYNTEAFF.

This clone was recorded a few times. The V and J genes are TRBV25-1 and TRBJ1-2, with 7 bases fitting TRBD1. The germline V gene has CDR1 MGHDK and CDR2 SYGVNS. This CDR3 spans 13 amino acids. Trimming removed 7 bases from V and 6 bases from J; junction bases left unmatched: 8. CDR3 protein: CASTRGQKDGYTF. The CDR3 DNA sequence: TGTGCCAGCACGCGGGGACAGAAGGATGGCTACACCTTC.

The chain uses TRBV6-5 and TRBJ1-4; 11 bases match TRBD1. CDR1 MNHEY and CDR2 SVGAGI come from the germline V gene. The CDR3 extends over 14 amino acids. Germline trimming cut 5 bases from V and 6 bases from J; bases unmatched to any gene: 2. CDR3 sequence: CASSRGQGDEKLFF. The DNA for the CDR3 is TGTGCCAGCAGTAGGGGACAGGGGGATGAAAAACTGTTTTTT.

V gene TRBV12-5 combines with J gene TRBJ1-1; the D is unclear. The CDR3 length is 13 residues. Trimming shortened V by 4 bases and J by 1 base, and 7 bases separated the two germline ends. Per the germline V gene, CDR1 is LGHNT and CDR2 is FRNRAP. For the CDR3, the DNA is TGTGCTAGTGGTTGGGCGGGGAACACTGAAGCTTTCTTT. Translation gives CASGWAGNTEAFF.

This chain connects TRBV19 to TRBJ2-3, with D possibly TRBD1 on 5 matching bases. The germline V gene has CDR1 LNHDA and CDR2 SQIVND (reference sequence). Trimming left V 3 bases short and J 2 bases short, with 9 bases between. This CDR3 has 14 amino acids. CDR3 sequence: CASSIKGDTDTQYF. DNA for the CDR3: TGTGCCAGTAGTATCAAAGGGGACACAGATACGCAGTATTTT.

The rearrangement uses TRBV6-1 and TRBJ1-6, with 9 bases identical to TRBD1. Per germline, CDR1 MNHNS and CDR2 SASEGT. V gave up 1 base and J gave up 4 bases; unmatched junction bases: 8. This CDR3 comprises 18 residues. CDR3 protein: CASSEGLQGAPYNSPLHF. CDR3 nucleotides: TGTGCCAGCAGTGAAGGCCTACAGGGGGCCCCTTATAATTCACCCCTCCACTTT.

This chain uses TRBV7-9 with TRBJ1-4; 10 bases are shared with TRBD1. Germline CDR1 and CDR2: SEHNR and FQNEAQ (reference sequence). V gave up 0 bases and J gave up 7 bases; unmatched junction bases: 2. The CDR3 spans 15 residues. The DNA for the CDR3 is TGTGCCAGCAGCTTAGCGACAGGGGGCTCTGAAAAACTGTTTTTT. Translated, it gives CASSLATGGSEKLFF.

This chain links TRBV19 with TRBJ1-1; D remains ambiguous. Trimming removed 2 bases from V and 0 bases from J, with 4 bases in between. CDR3 size: 13 residues. The germline gives CDR1 LNHDA, CDR2 SQIVND (reference sequence). The CDR3 nucleotides are TGTGCCAGTAGTATAATGATGAACACTGAAGCTTTCTTT. Translation: CASSIMMNTEAFF.

A few counts support this clone. The rearrangement links TRBV6-5 to TRBJ1-5; D remains ambiguous. CDR3 length: 13 amino acids. V was cut by 2 bases and J by 0 bases, with 2 bases left in between. Germline CDR1 and CDR2: MNHEY and SVGAGI. The CDR3 region has the DNA TGTGCCAGCAGTTACAGTAGCAATCAGCCCCAGCATTTT. It encodes CASSYSSNQPQHF.

The V call is TRBV21-1, the J call TRBJ1-2; the D call of TRBD1 is as the table states it, not checked on the DNA. TRBV21-1 is recorded as a pseudogene. The CDR3 covers 14 residues. CDR3 sequence (DNA): TGTGCCAGCAGCAAAGAGGGGGTACTCTATGGCTACACCTTC. Protein product: CASSKEGVLYGYTF.